This TCR beta chain was found in a study of T cells expressing NK-cell markers. 5'RACE template switching built TCR beta cDNA with unique molecular identifiers. From its re-call of the 5' RACE reads, TCRdb lists each CDR3 protein once, without DNA. This sample contains some 450,000 distinct CDR3 sequences. CDR3 length: 15 amino acids. Germline assignment: CDR1 SGHDT and CDR2 YYEEEE. The sequenced sample consisted of blood T cells: a sorted CD56 or NKG2C T cell subset, CD4+ or CD8+ T cells, or bulk PBMC T cells (not recorded which). This TCR derives from a woman aged 18 to 75 in good health. The V gene is TRBV5-6, the J gene TRBJ2-3; TCRdb proposes TRBD1, but this gene call is untestable without DNA. The CDR3 sequence is CASTGGGGRTDTQYF.